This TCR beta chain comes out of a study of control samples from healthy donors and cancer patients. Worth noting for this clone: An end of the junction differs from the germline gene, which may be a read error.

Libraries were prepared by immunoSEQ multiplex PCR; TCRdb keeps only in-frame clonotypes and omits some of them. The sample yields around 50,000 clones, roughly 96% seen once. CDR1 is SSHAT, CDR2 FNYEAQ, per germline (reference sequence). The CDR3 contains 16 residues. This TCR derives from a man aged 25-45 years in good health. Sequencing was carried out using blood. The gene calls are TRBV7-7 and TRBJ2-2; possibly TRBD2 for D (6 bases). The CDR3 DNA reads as TGTGCTAGCAGCTTAACTATGCGGGAGAACACCGGGGAGCTGTTTTTT. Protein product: CASSLTMRENTGELFF.